This passage covers 14 T cell receptor beta chains from one sample sequenced in a study of CD8 T cells in Susac syndrome. The authors reverse transcribed roughly 0.5 to 1 ug RNA with random hexamers. One entry per CDR3 protein, called by TCRdb with MiXCR from the immunoSEQ multiplex PCR reads. The profile covers tens of thousands of distinct CDR3 sequences, with roughly 93% appearing a single time and 0.27% taken by the ten largest. Specimen: CD8+ T cells from PBMCs. Every receptor here comes from a human donor in good health.

This chain links TRBV29-1 with TRBJ2-7, with 9 bases lining up with TRBD1. V shed 7 bases and J 2 bases; nucleotides not matched to a gene: 3. Germline V gene sequence: CDR1 SQVTM, CDR2 ANQGSEA. This CDR3 spans 12 amino acids. The CDR3 coding sequence is TGCAGCGCCGGGGACAGGGCCTACGAGCAGTACTTC. This encodes CSAGDRAYEQYF.

The chain carries TRBV6-6 and TRBJ1-1, with a possible D match to TRBD1 (5 bases). CDR3 length: 15 residues. The V and J ends lost 7 bases and 8 bases respectively, with 23 bases between them. Germline CDR1 MNHNY, CDR2 SVGAGI (reference sequence). The CDR3: CASTRGILQLEEAFF. The CDR3 nucleotides are TGTGCCAGCACGAGGGGAATCCTACAGTTAGAGGAAGCTTTCTTT.

This chain connects TRBV5-1 to TRBJ1-1; D might be TRBD1 (5 bases). The V end lost 2 bases, the J end lost 0 bases, and 11 bases lay between the germline ends. Per germline, CDR1 SGHRS and CDR2 YFSETQ. This CDR3 has 15 amino acids. The CDR3 loop is CASSFEGSLNTEAFF. For the CDR3, the DNA is TGCGCCAGCAGCTTCGAGGGGTCCTTGAACACTGAAGCTTTCTTT.

A single count supports this clonotype. The genes are TRBV29-1 and TRBJ1-2; TRBD1 matches 7 bases. Unmatched junction bases numbered 5, after V lost 0 bases and J lost 7 bases. The CDR3 totals 13 residues. CDR1 SQVTM and CDR2 ANQGSEA come from the germline V gene. Here the CDR3 reads CSVEDGQVFGYTF. Written as DNA, the CDR3 is TGCAGCGTTGAAGATGGACAGGTCTTTGGCTACACCTTC.

V and J are TRBV5-1 and TRBJ2-3; the D is unclear. V lost 4 bases and J 8 bases, leaving 11 bases between the germline ends. This CDR3 region has 12 residues. Germline V lookup: CDR1 SGHRS, CDR2 YFSETQ. This CDR3 reads CASSPPPGTQYF. Written as DNA, the CDR3 is TGCGCCAGCAGCCCTCCGCCGGGTACGCAGTATTTT.

The rearrangement joins TRBV6-5 to TRBJ1-1; D may be TRBD1 (5 bases). Germline loops: CDR1 MNHEY, CDR2 SVGAGI. The CDR3 sequence is 14 residues long. Trimming took 0 bases from V and 3 from J, leaving 8 bases between them. CDR3 nucleotides: TGTGCCAGCAGTTACTCCCGGGGGTACACTGAAGCTTTCTTT. As protein: CASSYSRGYTEAFF.

The V call is TRBV12-5, the J call TRBJ2-7; D perhaps matches TRBD1 (6 bases). The CDR3 covers 20 residues. Trimming left V 4 bases short and J 2 bases short, with 30 bases between. Germline values: CDR1 LGHNT, CDR2 FRNRAP. CDR3 DNA: TGTGCTAGTGGTTGGCAACCGGGACAAGGGCCAGGGGCTGAACCCTACGAGCAGTACTTC. Its translation: CASGWQPGQGPGAEPYEQYF.

The chain is built from TRBV5-4 and TRBJ1-1; the D gene is possibly TRBD1 (5 bases). V was cut by 6 bases and J by 6 bases, with 18 bases left in between. The CDR3 has 14 amino acids. CDR1 is SGHNT and CDR2 is YYREEE in the germline V gene (reference sequence). The CDR3 is CASTSRELIAEAFF. CDR3 bases: TGTGCCAGCACAAGCAGGGAGTTAATAGCTGAAGCTTTCTTT. The full variable domain, in which reference TRBV5-4 and TRBJ1-1 provide the parts outside the CDR3, is ETGVTQSPTHLIKTRGQQVTLRCSSQSGHNTVSWYQQALGQGPQFIFQYYREEENGRGNFPPRFSGLQFPNYSSELNVNALELDDSALYLCASTSRELIAEAFFGQGTRLTVV.

J is TRBJ2-3 and V is TRBV29-1; perhaps TRBD2 as D (5 bases). The CDR3 is 13 amino acids. The V end was cut by 8 bases, the J end by 1 base, with 13 bases between. CDR1 SQVTM and CDR2 ANQGSEA come from the germline V gene. The CDR3 coding sequence is TGCAGCCTTCTGGGAGTTCGCACAGATACGCAGTATTTT. It is translated as CSLLGVRTDTQYF.

A single count supports this clonotype. The J gene is TRBJ1-1, the V gene TRBV6-1; possible D gene TRBD1, 5 bases. Looked up from germline, CDR1 is MNHNS and CDR2 is SASEGT. Trimming shortened V by 8 bases and J by 5 bases, and 18 bases separated the two germline ends. There are 14 residues in the CDR3. The CDR3 loop reads CASLYLGRDTEAFF. CDR3 in DNA: TGTGCCAGCCTTTATTTGGGGCGGGATACTGAAGCTTTCTTT.

CDR3 nucleotides: TGTGCCAGCAGCTTAGGAACAGGGAACTATGGCTACACCTTC. Residues: CASSLGTGNYGYTF. The rearrangement links TRBV13 to TRBJ1-2, with TRBD1 as a possible D gene (6 bases). The CDR3 runs 14 residues. Trimming removed 0 bases at V and 2 bases at J, with 7 bases between. Germline CDR1 PRHDT, CDR2 FYEKMQ (reference sequence).

CDR3 region: CASSFNRGSEQYF. The CDR3 DNA is TGTGCCAGCAGCTTTAACAGGGGATCGGAGCAGTACTTC. V and J are TRBV6-2 or TRBV6-3 and TRBJ2-7, with TRBD1 identical over 7 bases. Looked up from germline, CDR1 is MNHEY and CDR2 is SVGEGT. The ends lost 6 bases at V and 7 bases at J; junction bases unmatched: 9. The CDR3 consists of 13 residues.

The sample holds one count of this clonotype. V is TRBV11-2 and J is TRBJ2-1; D is unclear. This CDR3 has 14 residues. Germline V gives CDR1 SGHAT, CDR2 FQNNGV. The V end lost 1 base, the J end lost 5 bases, and 9 bases lay between the germline ends. CDR3 residues: CASSLVGDHNEQFF. DNA of the CDR3: TGTGCCAGCAGCTTAGTCGGCGACCACAATGAGCAGTTCTTC. The full variable domain, in which reference TRBV11-2 and TRBJ2-1 provide the parts outside the CDR3, is EAGVAQSPRYKIIEKRQSVAFWCNPISGHATLYWYQQILGQGPKLLIQFQNNGVVDDSQLPKDRFSAERLKGVDSTLKIQPAKLEDSAVYLCASSLVGDHNEQFFGPGTRLTVL.

This clonotype is a singleton in its sample. V gene TRBV10-2 combines with J gene TRBJ1-1; 8 positions agree with TRBD1. Unmatched junction bases numbered 5, after V lost 6 bases and J lost 5 bases. The CDR3 extends over 13 amino acids. Germline CDR1 and CDR2: WSHSY and SAAADI. CDR3 region: CASRDRGGTEAFF. In DNA form, the CDR3 reads TGCGCCAGCAGAGACAGGGGAGGAACTGAAGCTTTCTTT.